This entry is about one TCR beta chain. The data were taken from a study of blood T cell repertoires in COVID-19. Study-wide background: From the United States, Italy and Spain came samples of acute and convalescent COVID-19.

Original processing methods: Amplification from reference gene primers served as the basis for estimated nucleated cell counts. The protocol was immunoSEQ multiplex PCR, while the TCRdb copy is restricted to in-frame clones and leaves out a portion. The V and J calls and clone size were taken over from that table, and D and trimming were inferred from the DNA. The table records about 230,000 clones, around 83% of them present only once. V shed 5 bases, J shed 1 base, and the junction held 9 bases outside the gene matches. The CDR3 extends over 17 amino acids. The germline V gene encodes CDR1 LNHDA and CDR2 SQIVND (reference sequence).

The sequenced sample was peripheral blood. The chain combines TRBV19 with TRBJ1-2; TRBD1 agrees at 11 bases. The clonotype originates from a woman in her forties or fifties with acute or convalescent COVID-19. The CDR3 nucleotides read TGTGCCAGTAGTCCTAACTCCGGGACAGGGGGTAACTATGGCTACACCTTC. This sequence encodes CASSPNSGTGGNYGYTF.